This TCR beta chain was sequenced in a study of blood T cells in healthy people across ages. Staff drew around 10 milliliters of peripheral blood from each donor. Each sample used at least 6 million PBMCs. This clonotype showed up just a few times. Alongside a J-beta primer mix, a sample-barcoded 5' primer served in a second PCR lasting roughly 6 to 12 cycles. TCRdb processed the 5' RACE reads anew with MiXCR; each CDR3 protein has one entry. The data hold approximately 290,000 distinct CDR3 sequences, with 27% observed a single time. The V gene end was trimmed by 3 bases and the J gene end by 5 bases; junction bases not matched to a gene: 4. Per germline, CDR1 KGHSH and CDR2 LQKENI. The CDR3 loop spans 14 amino acids.

The gene calls are TRBV18 and TRBJ2-5; 9 bases map to TRBD1. The clonotype originates from a woman in her 70s in good health. The material sequenced was blood. The CDR3 protein is CASSPGGQGETQYF. CDR3 coding DNA: TGTGCCAGCTCACCCGGAGGACAGGGGGAGACCCAGTACTTC. The complete variable domain, with remaining parts taken from reference TRBV18 and TRBJ2-5, reads NAGVMQNPRHLVRRRGQEARLRCSPMKGHSHVYWYRQLPEEGLKFMVYLQKENIIDESGMPKERFSAEFPKEGPSILRIQQVVRGDSAAYFCASSPGGQGETQYFGPGTRLLVL.